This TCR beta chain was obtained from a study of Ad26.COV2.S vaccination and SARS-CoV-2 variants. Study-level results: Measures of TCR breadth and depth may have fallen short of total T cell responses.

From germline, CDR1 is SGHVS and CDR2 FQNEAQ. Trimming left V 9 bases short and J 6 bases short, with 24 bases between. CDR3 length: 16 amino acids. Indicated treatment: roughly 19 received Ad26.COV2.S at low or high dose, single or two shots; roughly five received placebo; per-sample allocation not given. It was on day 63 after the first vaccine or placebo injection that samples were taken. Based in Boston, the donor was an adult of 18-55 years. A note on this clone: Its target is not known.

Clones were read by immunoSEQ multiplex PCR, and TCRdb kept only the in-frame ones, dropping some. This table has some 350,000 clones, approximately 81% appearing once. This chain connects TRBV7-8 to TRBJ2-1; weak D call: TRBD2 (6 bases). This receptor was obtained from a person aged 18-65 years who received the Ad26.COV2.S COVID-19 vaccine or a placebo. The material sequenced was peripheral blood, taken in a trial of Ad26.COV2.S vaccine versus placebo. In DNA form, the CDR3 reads TGTGCCAGTGGAGGGGAGTACTATCGGGGCGGCAATGAGCAGTTCTTC. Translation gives CASGGEYYRGGNEQFF.